These T cell receptor beta chains were read from a single sample in a study of T cell responses to AZD1222 COVID-19 vaccine. TCRdb's copy holds only in-frame clones and misses some; the assay was immunoSEQ multiplex PCR. The data show 100,000 to 150,000 clones, 90% seen once. The sequences come from peripheral blood, collected on day 0 of MenACWY control vaccination. These receptors came from an adult in good health. CDR3s leave out the opening cysteine and the closing phenylalanine or tryptophan. The order of the fields is V gene, CDR3 protein.

V: TRBV6-1; CDR3: ASSEVSGNNSPLH
V: TRBV4-1; CDR3: ASSPPRVQGQETQY
V: TRBV21-1; CDR3: ASSKVKSGLPADTQY
V: TRBV28; CDR3: ASSTSGGGSDTQY
V: TRBV10-3; CDR3: AIRRAAGGLTEAF
V: TRBV6-6; CDR3: ASSSAQTSRPYEQY
V: TRBV29-1; CDR3: SVGLGAWNTEAF
V: TRBV28; CDR3: ASIVAWPPGAF
V: TRBV3-1/TRBV3-2; CDR3: ASSHWNQETQY
V: TRBV6-4; CDR3: ASSDGTSGGTDTQY
V: TRBV28; CDR3: ASSSRQGEGFYEQY
V: TRBV13; CDR3: ASSPRTVSTDTQY
V: TRBV19; CDR3: ASSIKGGTGELF
V: TRBV5-4; CDR3: ASSLMLGNQETQY
V: TRBV10-3; CDR3: AIRDQLNTEAF
V: TRBV4-2; CDR3: ASSPGQNYGYT
V: TRBV13; CDR3: ASSSWTDRYEQY
V: TRBV27; CDR3: ASSLLPGQGPYEQY
V: TRBV9; CDR3: ASSVGREGLSYNEQF
V: TRBV28; CDR3: ASSLRNTEAF
V: TRBV6-2/TRBV6-3; CDR3: ASSSPGQVFGNTIY
V: TRBV7-6; CDR3: ASSWPHIQETQY
V: TRBV21-1; CDR3: ASSNLNRWVYEQY
V: TRBV21-1; CDR3: ASSKPDRDPIAGEGETQY
V: TRBV28; CDR3: ASTIAGTSYEQY
V: TRBV2; CDR3: ASSSTTGAREQY
V: TRBV7-2; CDR3: ASSTRTVNHGYT
V: TRBV28; CDR3: ASSRIENYGYT
V: TRBV6-4; CDR3: ASSPTSGDGAF
V: TRBV28; CDR3: ASSFRGTASGNTIY
V: TRBV29-1; CDR3: SVGQPNQPQH
V: TRBV7-9; CDR3: ASIIGDGYYNEQF
V: TRBV5-1; CDR3: ASSSLQGYEQY
V: TRBV19; CDR3: ASSIGRVTEAF
V: TRBV5-1; CDR3: ASSLEGQGREKLF
V: TRBV10-3; CDR3: ASRLDPKETQY